This TCR beta chain came from a study of molecular identifiers for immune sequencing clone quantification. This CDR3 region has 15 residues. In germline, CDR1 is LGHNA, CDR2 YSLEER. V was trimmed by 4 bases and J by 2 bases, leaving 15 bases between them. Bulk TCR libraries used previously described methods and listed TCR primers. TCRdb ran MiXCR on the PCR reads and lists one entry per CDR3 protein. The sample has more than 450,000 distinct CDR3 sequences; about a fifth are singletons. In this sample, this clonotype turned up many times. Sorting selected naive CD8 T cells with a CD8+CD4-CCR7+CD45RA+ phenotype.

V usage is TRBV4-3 and J usage is TRBJ2-7; D is uncertain. Sequenced material: naive CD8+ T cells from blood, with Jurkat cell RNA spiked in. Subset specified: FACS-sorted CD8+CD4-CCR7+CD45RA+ naive T cells. This TCR was recovered from a human donor in good health. Some libraries in this study had Jurkat cell RNA spiked in. This CDR3 reads CASSREVLPTYEQYF. Written as DNA, the CDR3 is TGCGCCAGCAGCCGGGAAGTTCTTCCGACCTACGAGCAGTACTTC.